Sequencing of this T cell receptor beta chain was carried out in a study of cytomegalovirus exposure and HLA in healthy donors. Sequenced by immunoSEQ multiplex PCR; TCRdb stores in-frame clones only, minus some. The repertoire holds over 200,000 clones, roughly 80% seen once, with around 5.4% in the top ten. The CDR3 is 16 amino acids. Germline CDR1 reads SGHRS; CDR2 reads YFSETQ. Trimming took 3 bases from V and 2 from J, leaving 14 bases between them. Sequencing was done on a sample of PBMCs. The clonotype comes from a woman aged 18 to 35 in good health and CMV-seronegative. The V and J genes are TRBV5-1 and TRBJ1-4; D gene unclear. DNA of the CDR3: TGCGCCAGCAGCTCCACGTGGGGTGTCACTAATGAAAAACTGTTTTTT. Protein: CASSSTWGVTNEKLFF.